This entry lists 9 T cell receptor beta chains sequenced from one sample in a study of cytomegalovirus exposure and HLA in healthy donors. PCR employed 60 Vbeta and 13 Jbeta primers. The repertoire was sequenced with immunoSEQ multiplex PCR; TCRdb's copy has only in-frame clones and lacks some. The data contain about 92,000 clones, 84% of them singletons. Sequencing was performed on PBMCs. Receptors were obtained from a woman under 30 in good health and CMV-seropositive.

The gene calls are TRBV13 and TRBJ2-1, with 7 bases lining up with TRBD1. Germline CDR1 PRHDT, CDR2 FYEKMQ (reference sequence). V lost 4 bases and J lost 7; bases outside the gene matches: 10. There are 15 residues in the CDR3. The DNA of the CDR3 is TGTGCCAGCAGCTCCGATCGACAGGGTAAAAATGAGCAGTTCTTC. It specifies CASSSDRQGKNEQFF.

The V call is TRBV29-1, the J call TRBJ2-5; 8 positions match TRBD2. The CDR3 has 14 amino acids. Unmatched junction bases numbered 5, after V lost 1 base and J lost 4 bases. The germline gives CDR1 SQVTM, CDR2 ANQGSEA. In DNA form, the CDR3 reads TGCAGCGTTGAAGGGGGACTAGGACGAGAGACCCAGTACTTC. Translating it yields CSVEGGLGRETQYF.

The rearrangement joins TRBV27 to TRBJ2-3; D uncertain. CDR3 length equals 12 residues. Trimming left V 5 bases short and J 5 bases short, with 8 bases between. Germline CDR1 reads MNHEY; CDR2 reads SMNVEV (reference sequence). This CDR3 is CASSPRRDTQYF. Here the CDR3 DNA reads TGTGCCAGCAGTCCCCGGAGAGATACGCAGTATTTT.

This sequence joins TRBV6-6 and TRBJ2-7; TRBD2 aligns across 12 bases. The trim removed 4 bases at V and 3 bases at J, leaving 4 bases unmatched. Per the germline V gene, CDR1 is MNHNY and CDR2 is SVGAGI (reference sequence). The CDR3 is made up of 15 amino acids. The CDR3 sequence: CASSSLAGGLYEQYF. The CDR3 nucleotides read TGTGCCAGCAGTTCCCTAGCGGGGGGGCTCTACGAGCAGTACTTC.

The chain links TRBV25-1 to TRBJ2-7; 10 nucleotides agree with TRBD2. Germline V lookup: CDR1 MGHDK, CDR2 SYGVNS. There are 18 residues in the CDR3. Trimming cost V 5 bases and J 5 bases; bases outside gene matches: 18. CDR3 DNA sequence: TGTGCCAGCAGTCCCCCACCTCCGCTAGCGGGAGCTTCCCACGAGCAGTACTTC. This gives the protein CASSPPPPLAGASHEQYF.

The chain joins TRBV10-3 to TRBJ1-3; D gene uncertain. The V gene's germline CDR1 is ENHRY and CDR2 SYGVKD. The V and J ends lost 4 bases and 2 bases respectively, with 24 bases between them. The CDR3 loop spans 19 amino acids. The CDR3 is CAISGFGPGFVVPGNTIYF. The CDR3 DNA reads as TGTGCCATCAGTGGGTTTGGGCCAGGCTTCGTGGTTCCTGGAAACACCATATATTTT.

The genes are TRBV2 and TRBJ2-2, with D maybe TRBD2 (5 bases). V shed 4 bases and J shed 7 bases, with 7 bases lying between them. There are 12 residues in the CDR3. Germline-derived CDR1 and CDR2 are SNHLY and FYNNEI. The CDR3 reads CASSGEGGELFF. The CDR3 DNA is TGTGCCAGCAGTGGCGAGGGCGGGGAGCTGTTTTTT.

The chain uses TRBV19 and TRBJ1-1; D is possibly TRBD1 (5 bases). This CDR3 has 12 residues. The ends were cut back, 6 bases at V and 0 bases at J, with 5 bases in the middle. Germline CDR1 reads LNHDA; CDR2 reads SQIVND (reference sequence). The CDR3 sequence: CASRDMNTEAFF. CDR3 nucleotide sequence: TGTGCCAGTAGGGACATGAACACTGAAGCTTTCTTT. Complete variable domain (other parts from reference TRBV19 and TRBJ1-1): DGGITQSPKYLFRKEGQNVTLSCEQNLNHDAMYWYRQDPGQGLRLIYYSQIVNDFQKGDIAEGYSVSREKKESFPLTVTSAQKNPTAFYLCASRDMNTEAFFGQGTRLTVV.

The CDR3 sequence: CAISEEYGGLGFYEQYF. The CDR3 bases are TGTGCCATCAGTGAGGAGTATGGGGGGTTGGGATTCTACGAGCAGTACTTC. This rearrangement joins TRBV10-3 to TRBJ2-7; tentatively, D is TRBD2 (6 bases). V dropped 2 bases and J dropped 3 bases, with 20 bases sitting between them. CDR3 length: 17 amino acids. CDR1 is ENHRY, CDR2 SYGVKD, per germline.